The rows below give T cell receptor beta chains drawn from one sample of a study of CD8+CD57+ T cells in acquired aplastic anemia. TCRdb analysed the reads with MiXCR anew, one entry per CDR3 protein. The table records 35,000 to 40,000 distinct CDR3 sequences, roughly three quarters of them present only once. The material sequenced was sorted CD4+, CD8+, or CD8+CD57+ T cells (not recorded which) from PBMCs. These receptors all come from a human donor in good health, serving as a control. Both conserved end residues are part of each CDR3. A D gene is named only where the DNA matches it firmly. Clone size is stated in some rows and not others, as once, few, many or a class when expanded.

cdr3_nt	cdr3_aa	v_call	j_call	d_call	clone_size
TGTGCCAGCAGTGAAGAGAGGACAGGGATCTATGGCTACACCTTC	CASSEERTGIYGYTF	TRBV2	TRBJ1-2	TRBD1	few
TGTGCCAGCAGTGAACAGAGCTTCTATGGCTACACCTTC	CASSEQSFYGYTF	TRBV2	TRBJ1-2	NA	NA
TGTGCCAGTACCGACAGGGTAAGAGATGGCTACACCTTC	CASTDRVRDGYTF	TRBV19	TRBJ1-2	TRBD1	NA
TGTGCCAGCAGCTCGGGGTGGGGTGAAAAACTGTTTTTT	CASSSGWGEKLFF	TRBV11-2	TRBJ1-4	NA	once
TGCAGTGCTGGAGAACAGGGAAGCGGCTATGGCTACACCTTC	CSAGEQGSGYGYTF	TRBV20-1	TRBJ1-2	NA	NA
TGTGCCAGCAGCAGCCGGGACAGGGCTTACAATGAGCAGTTCTTC	CASSSRDRAYNEQFF	TRBV2	TRBJ2-1	TRBD1	NA
TGTGCCAGCAGCTTAGAGTTAGGGGGGGAGACCCAGTACTTC	CASSLELGGETQYF	TRBV7-6	TRBJ2-5	NA	NA
TGCGCCAGCAGCCAAGAGATATCCGGCCACTACGAGCAGTACTTC	CASSQEISGHYEQYF	TRBV4-3	TRBJ2-7	NA	medium-sized
TGTGCCACCAGTGGCGCGGGACGTGAGGTCTATGGCTACACCTTC	CATSGAGREVYGYTF	TRBV24-1	TRBJ1-2	NA	NA
TGCAGCGTTGAGTACTCGGCGGCAGATACGCAGTATTTT	CSVEYSAADTQYF	TRBV29-1	TRBJ2-3	NA	few
TGTGCCAGCAGCTTAGGGACAGGGTTAGATACGCAGTATTTT	CASSLGTGLDTQYF	TRBV7-6	TRBJ2-3	TRBD1	medium-sized
TGTGCCAGCAGCGTAGGGACAGGGGGCAACTCTGGCTACACCTTC	CASSVGTGGNSGYTF	TRBV9	TRBJ1-2	TRBD1	NA
TGTGCCAGCAGCCCCGTTGACGGGATCGAGGATACGCAGTATTTT	CASSPVDGIEDTQYF	TRBV5-6	TRBJ2-3	NA	few
TGTGCCAGCAGCTTACGTTTCACTTCTGAAGCTTTCTTT	CASSLRFTSEAFF	TRBV7-2	TRBJ1-1	NA	NA
TGCAGTGCTAGAGATCATCTAGCGGGAGGGTGGGAGACCCAGTACTTC	CSARDHLAGGWETQYF	TRBV20-1	TRBJ2-5	TRBD2	NA
TGTGCCAGCAGTTACCCCGGGGGCAGGGACTACATTAACACCGGGGAGCTGTTTTTT	CASSYPGGRDYINTGELFF	TRBV6-2/TRBV6-3	TRBJ2-2	NA	many
TGTGCCAGTAGCGTGGGACAGGAGAACACTGAAGCTTTCTTT	CASSVGQENTEAFF	TRBV19	TRBJ1-1	TRBD1	NA
TGTGCCACCAGCAAAGGCGGGACAGGGATCAATGAGCAGTTCTTC	CATSKGGTGINEQFF	TRBV15	TRBJ2-1	TRBD1	NA
TGTGCCAGCAGCTTGACCCGGGCTAGCGGGGGTGAGCTGTTTTTT	CASSLTRASGGELFF	TRBV4-2	TRBJ2-2	TRBD2	NA
TGTGCCAGTAGTGCCAGAGGGGTCAATGAGCAGTTCTTC	CASSARGVNEQFF	TRBV19	TRBJ2-1	NA	NA
TGTGCCAGCAGGCACAGGGAAGGCAGTGAAAAACTGTTTTTT	CASRHREGSEKLFF	TRBV2	TRBJ1-4	NA	NA
TGTGCCAGCAGCCTTACCCCAGGGGGTCCCTACCAAGAGACCCAGTACTTC	CASSLTPGGPYQETQYF	TRBV9	TRBJ2-5	TRBD1	NA
TGTGCCAGCATCCTAACGGGGGCAGGCGAAAAACTGTTTTTT	CASILTGAGEKLFF	TRBV6-1	TRBJ1-4	NA	NA
TGTGCCAGCAGCTTAAGGCTAGCGGGGGGGCAGGAGACCCAGTACTTC	CASSLRLAGGQETQYF	TRBV7-2	TRBJ2-5	TRBD2	NA